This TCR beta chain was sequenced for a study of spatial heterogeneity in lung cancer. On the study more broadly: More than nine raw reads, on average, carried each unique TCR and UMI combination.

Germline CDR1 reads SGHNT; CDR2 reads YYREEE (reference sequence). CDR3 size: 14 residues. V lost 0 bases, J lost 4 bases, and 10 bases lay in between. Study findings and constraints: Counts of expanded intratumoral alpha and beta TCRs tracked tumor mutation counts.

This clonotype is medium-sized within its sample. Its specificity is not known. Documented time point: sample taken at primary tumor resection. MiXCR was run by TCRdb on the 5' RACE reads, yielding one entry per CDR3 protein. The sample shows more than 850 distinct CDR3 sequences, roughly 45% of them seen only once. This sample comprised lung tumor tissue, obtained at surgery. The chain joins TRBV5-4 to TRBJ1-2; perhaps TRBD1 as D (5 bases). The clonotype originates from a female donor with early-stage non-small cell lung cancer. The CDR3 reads CASSLADIGYGYTF. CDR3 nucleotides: TGTGCCAGCAGCTTGGCGGACATAGGCTATGGCTACACCTTC.